This T cell receptor (beta chain) was profiled in a study of beta chain features in type 1 diabetes. Across the whole study: All of the samples together had approximately 99 million sorted cells examined.

The study reverse transcribed the entire isolated RNA, so it sequenced expressed TCRB transcripts. Sequencing used immunoSEQ multiplex PCR; TCRdb keeps in-frame clones, though not all of them. Counted here are 620,000 or so clones, less than 20% occurring once; the ten biggest clones make up about 0.093%. A heparinised blood draw that averaged roughly 120 mL was obtained once from each donor. Input material: naive CD4+ T cells from blood. This clonotype originated in a man younger than 35 in good health.

CDR3 coding DNA: TGTGCCAGCAGTCGCGGGTATAGAAGGACCGGGGAGCTGTTTTTT. Residues: CASSRGYRRTGELFF. J is TRBJ2-2 and V is TRBV7-2, with D maybe TRBD2 (5 bases). Trimming stripped 6 bases from V and 5 bases from J, with 16 bases between. CDR1 SGHTA and CDR2 FQGNSA come from the germline V gene. The CDR3 loop spans 15 amino acids.